These 26 T cell receptor beta chains were sequenced from one sample in a study of OX40 agonist ivuxolimab in advanced cancers. Library prep was done by the immunoSEQ multiplex PCR assay. The clones in this table, taken by TCRdb from immuneACCESS, are in-frame only. Not every clone is retained; where verified, under half of the shortfall comes from an unresolved V gene, and the cause of the rest is unknown. This sample is represented by 20,000 to 30,000 clones; 75% to 85% of them were singletons. Clones ranked in the top ten supply about 8.1% of the sample. The source was CD4+ or CD8+ T cells sorted from blood, collected in a trial of the OX40 agonist ivuxolimab. All receptors derive from an adult with an advanced solid tumor such as melanoma, head and neck, liver or kidney cancer.

V gene TRBV7-9 combines with J gene TRBJ2-7; tentative D call: TRBD1 (6 bases). The CDR3 extends over 13 amino acids. Trimming shortened V by 1 base and J by 2 bases, and 6 bases separated the two germline ends. In germline, CDR1 is SEHNR, CDR2 FQNEAQ (reference sequence). The CDR3 loop reads CASSLGTAYEQYF. The CDR3 region has the DNA TGTGCCAGCAGCTTAGGGACAGCCTACGAGCAGTACTTC.

The V and J genes are TRBV9 and TRBJ2-1; weak D call: TRBD1 (6 bases). CDR1 is SGDLS and CDR2 is YYNGEE in the germline V gene. V dropped 3 bases and J dropped 0 bases, with 10 bases sitting between them. The CDR3 contains 15 residues. CDR3: CASSAPGVSYNEQFF. CDR3 nucleotide sequence: TGTGCCAGCAGCGCGCCAGGGGTCTCCTACAATGAGCAGTTCTTC.

This clone was seen once. The chain employs TRBV27 and TRBJ1-1; D possibly corresponds to TRBD1 (6 bases). Germline-derived CDR1 and CDR2 are MNHEY and SMNVEV (reference sequence). The V end was cut by 7 bases, the J end by 0 bases, with 15 bases between. There are 15 residues in the CDR3. CDR3 DNA sequence: TGTGCCAGCACAGACAAGAGACAGGTGAACACTGAAGCTTTCTTT. This encodes CASTDKRQVNTEAFF.

The CDR3 DNA is TGTGCCAGCAGCTTCCGGACAGGGAATATCGATGGCTACACCTTC. This sequence encodes CASSFRTGNIDGYTF. This sequence joins TRBV7-9 and TRBJ1-2; 8 bases align to TRBD1. CDR3 length: 15 residues. Looked up from germline, CDR1 is SEHNR and CDR2 is FQNEAQ (reference sequence). V lost 3 bases to trimming and J lost 6 bases; unmatched junction nucleotides: 9.

The chain couples TRBV5-8 to TRBJ1-5, with a tentative D call TRBD1 (6 bases). Germline CDR1 reads SGHTS; CDR2 reads YDEGEE. Deletions cut 0 bases from V and 9 bases from J, with 13 bases between. CDR3 size: 14 residues. In nucleotides, the CDR3 is TGTGCCAGCAGCTTGGGGGGGGCCCCAGGGCCCCAGCATTTT. Encoded protein: CASSLGGAPGPQHF.

J is TRBJ2-5 and V is TRBV7-9; 13 bases match TRBD2. V trimming: 5 bases; J trimming: 5 bases; junction bases outside the gene matches: 8. Germline V lookup: CDR1 SEHNR, CDR2 FQNEAQ (reference sequence). CDR3 length: 16 amino acids. The chain's CDR3 is CASSPLAGGPGETQYF. In DNA, the CDR3 is TGTGCCAGCAGCCCACTAGCGGGGGGGCCAGGTGAGACCCAGTACTTC.

The gene calls are TRBV9 and TRBJ2-2; D gene uncertain. Trimming took 3 bases from V and 0 from J, leaving 3 bases between them. This CDR3 spans 13 amino acids. Germline-derived CDR1 and CDR2 are SGDLS and YYNGEE. The CDR3 is CASSESNTGELFF. CDR3 nucleotide sequence: TGTGCCAGCAGCGAGTCGAACACCGGGGAGCTGTTTTTT. The whole variable domain, filled in from reference TRBV9 and TRBJ2-2, reads DSGVTQTPKHLITATGQRVTLRCSPRSGDLSVYWYQQSLDQGLQFLIQYYNGEERAKGNILERFSAQQFPDLHSELNLSSLELGDSALYFCASSESNTGELFFGEGSRLTVL.

V is TRBV14 and J is TRBJ1-2; no clear D. V lost 1 base, J lost 11 bases, and 17 bases lay in between. This CDR3 has 14 residues. From germline, CDR1 is SGHDN and CDR2 FVKESK. The chain's CDR3 is CASSQGLSAAAYTF. The CDR3 coding sequence is TGTGCCAGCAGCCAAGGATTAAGTGCAGCCGCTTACACCTTC.

The chain recombines TRBV27 with TRBJ1-1; D is possibly TRBD1 (5 bases). V was shortened by 5 bases and J by 5 bases, with 15 bases between the two germline ends. This CDR3 comprises 14 residues. Germline CDR1 MNHEY, CDR2 SMNVEV (reference sequence). The CDR3 reads CASSPTTRGTEAFF. The CDR3 region has the DNA TGTGCCAGCAGTCCAACGACACGGGGGACTGAAGCTTTCTTT.

The genes are TRBV5-5 and TRBJ2-3, with D maybe TRBD2 (6 bases). The germline CDR1 and CDR2 sequences are SGHKS and YYEKEE (reference sequence). The ends were cut back, 0 bases at V and 1 base at J, with 12 bases in the middle. CDR3 length: 16 residues. CDR3 protein: CASSLVPSGRTDTQYF. DNA of the CDR3: TGTGCCAGCAGCTTGGTTCCAAGCGGGCGCACAGATACGCAGTATTTT.

The chain couples TRBV29-1 to TRBJ1-2, with D possibly being TRBD1 (6 bases). CDR3 length: 12 amino acids. The germline V and J ends were trimmed by 3 bases and 3 bases, with 8 bases remaining between them. The germline V gene encodes CDR1 SQVTM and CDR2 ANQGSEA. CDR3 protein: CSVEGGDYGYTF. The CDR3 DNA reads as TGCAGCGTTGAGGGGGGCGACTATGGCTACACCTTC.

The gene calls are TRBV29-1 and TRBJ2-1; the D gene could be TRBD1 or TRBD2 (7 bases each). CDR1 is SQVTM, CDR2 ANQGSEA, per germline. CDR3 length equals 13 residues. V was cut by 4 bases and J by 11 bases, with 18 bases left in between. The CDR3: CSVASGEGAKQFF. The CDR3, as DNA: TGCAGCGTTGCCTCAGGGGAGGGGGCTAAGCAGTTCTTC.

The chain is built from TRBV4-1 and TRBJ2-3; no clear D gene. CDR3 length: 18 amino acids. Trimming left V 5 bases short and J 1 base short, with 22 bases between. Germline V gene data show CDR1 as MGHRA and CDR2 as YSYEKL. The CDR3 region has the DNA TGCGCCAGCAGCACCCGAACCTCCCCTCGCCGGGGCACAGATACGCAGTATTTT. Translation gives CASSTRTSPRRGTDTQYF.

A remark on this clone: A junction end diverges from the germline sequence, so it may reflect a read error. This sequence joins TRBV6-5 and TRBJ2-1; D remains ambiguous. CDR1 MNHEY and CDR2 SVGAGI come from the germline V gene. The CDR3 has 13 residues. CDR3 coding DNA: TGTGCCAGCAGTTACGCCACATACAGTGAGCAGTTCTTC. Its protein is CASSYATYSEQFF.

The chain carries TRBV6-6 and TRBJ2-1; D possibly matches TRBD1 or TRBD2 (5 bases each). Germline V gene lookup returns CDR1 MNHNY and CDR2 SVGAGI (reference sequence). The ends were cut back, 0 bases at V and 5 bases at J, with 14 bases in the middle. CDR3 length: 16 amino acids. The chain's CDR3 is CASSYSNRDGDNEQFF. CDR3 nucleotide sequence: TGTGCCAGCAGTTACTCGAACCGGGACGGAGACAATGAGCAGTTCTTC.

V is TRBV6-5 and J is TRBJ2-7, with D perhaps matching TRBD1 or TRBD2 (5 bases each). Germline-derived CDR1 and CDR2 are MNHEY and SVGAGI. With 5 bases removed from V and 6 bases from J, the gap between germline ends came to 14 bases. This CDR3 is 13 amino acids long. In DNA form, the CDR3 reads TGTGCCAGCAGTACCTTCGGGGACGGCGAGCAGTACTTC. This encodes CASSTFGDGEQYF.

The V gene is TRBV19, the J gene TRBJ2-7; perhaps TRBD2 as D (6 bases). V was clipped by 3 bases and J by 4 bases, with 10 bases between them. The CDR3 runs to 13 residues. Germline V gives CDR1 LNHDA, CDR2 SQIVND (reference sequence). CDR3 DNA: TGTGCCAGTAGTATTCAGGGAGGATACGAGCAGTACTTC. The encoded protein is CASSIQGGYEQYF.

The V and J genes are TRBV4-1 and TRBJ2-1; a weak D match, TRBD2 (5 bases). The CDR3 runs 14 residues. Germline values: CDR1 MGHRA, CDR2 YSYEKL. V was shortened by 0 bases and J by 6 bases, with 9 bases between the two germline ends. As DNA, the CDR3 is TGCGCCAGCAGCCAAGAACCGGGGTCCAATGAGCAGTTCTTC. Translated: CASSQEPGSNEQFF.

V is TRBV9 and J is TRBJ1-6; D unresolved. This CDR3 has 15 residues. Per the germline V gene, CDR1 is SGDLS and CDR2 is YYNGEE. V dropped 3 bases and J dropped 0 bases, with 7 bases sitting between them. The CDR3 here is CASSADLSYNSPLHF. In DNA form, the CDR3 reads TGTGCCAGCAGCGCCGACCTCTCCTATAATTCACCCCTCCACTTT.

This clone was observed once. V usage is TRBV27 and J usage is TRBJ1-4, with TRBD1 matching 8 bases. CDR3 length equals 15 residues. CDR1 is MNHEY and CDR2 is SMNVEV in the germline V gene (reference sequence). The V segment lost 2 bases and the J segment 6 bases; nucleotides outside the gene matches: 5. The CDR3 DNA is TGTGCCAGCAGTTTAGGGACAGGATTGGATGAAAAACTGTTTTTT. Its protein product is CASSLGTGLDEKLFF. Full variable domain (rest looked up from reference TRBV27 and TRBJ1-4): EAQVTQNPRYLITVTGKKLTVTCSQNMNHEYMSWYRQDPGLGLRQIYYSMNVEVTDKGDVPEGYKVSRKEKRNFPLILESPSPNQTSLYFCASSLGTGLDEKLFFGSGTQLSVL.

V gene TRBV28 combines with J gene TRBJ2-7, with D tentatively TRBD2 (7 bases). Germline loops: CDR1 MDHEN, CDR2 SYDVKM. The CDR3 contains 13 residues. Between the trimmed V and J ends, which lost 7 bases and 4 bases, there was a span of 14 bases. In nucleotides, the CDR3 is TGTGCCAGCACCCCGGGGGGCTCTTACGAGCAGTACTTC. It codes for CASTPGGSYEQYF.

V gene TRBV7-9 combines with J gene TRBJ2-5, with D possibly matching TRBD2 (6 bases). The CDR3 loop spans 15 amino acids. Trimming stripped 0 bases from V and 1 base from J, with 9 bases between. The V gene's germline CDR1 is SEHNR and CDR2 FQNEAQ (reference sequence). This chain's CDR3 is CASSLASGLQETQYF. The CDR3 nucleotides read TGTGCCAGCAGCTTAGCGTCGGGACTCCAAGAGACCCAGTACTTC.

The CDR3 DNA reads as TGTGCCAGTACCCCCAGCGGGGCCTCCTACAATGAGCAGTTCTTC. It is translated as CASTPSGASYNEQFF. This rearrangement joins TRBV19 to TRBJ2-1, with TRBD2 matching over 7 bases. The J segment lost 0 bases and the V segment lost 7 bases, leaving 6 bases of the junction unmatched. CDR3 size: 15 residues. Germline loops: CDR1 LNHDA, CDR2 SQIVND (reference sequence).

V and J are TRBV19 and TRBJ1-1; 7 bases align to TRBD1. Trimming at V came to 3 bases and at J to 3 bases, leaving 7 bases not matched to a gene. Germline lookup yields CDR1 LNHDA and CDR2 SQIVND (reference sequence). The CDR3 covers 15 residues. The CDR3 nucleotides read TGTGCCAGTAGTATGAATCCGACAGGGCACACTGAAGCTTTCTTT. Protein product: CASSMNPTGHTEAFF.

V is TRBV9 and J is TRBJ2-7, with 7 bases lining up with TRBD2. J lost 5 bases, V lost 5 bases, and 10 bases had no gene match. Germline CDR1 reads SGDLS; CDR2 reads YYNGEE. The CDR3 loop spans 14 amino acids. Here the CDR3 reads CASSLYGGGDEQYF. CDR3 DNA sequence: TGTGCCAGCAGTCTTTATGGGGGAGGGGACGAGCAGTACTTC.

The J gene is TRBJ2-3, the V gene TRBV6-6, with D perhaps matching TRBD1 or TRBD2 (5 bases each). The CDR3 loop spans 16 amino acids. Germline loops: CDR1 MNHNY, CDR2 SVGAGI (reference sequence). The V and J ends lost 1 base and 0 bases respectively, with 11 bases between them. The CDR3 spells CASSYWGRFSTDTQYF. The CDR3 DNA is TGTGCCAGCAGTTACTGGGGACGGTTCAGCACAGATACGCAGTATTTT.